This T cell receptor beta chain originates from a study of OX40 agonist ivuxolimab in advanced cancers. Study findings and constraints: Some nonresponders likewise displayed low normalized T-cell clonal expansion. More expanded clones were seen, on average, in CD8+ T cells than in CD4+.

As regards this clone: Its target is unknown.

CDR3 length equals 14 residues. Per germline, CDR1 SGHTA and CDR2 FQGNSA. V was pared by 1 base and J by 0 bases, with 7 bases between. Measured with immunoSEQ multiplex PCR; TCRdb has only the in-frame clones, and not every one. The sample yields some 67,000 clones, 85% seen once. The chain has TRBV7-2 and TRBJ2-7, with D maybe TRBD1 (6 bases). The TCR originated in an adult with an advanced solid tumor such as melanoma, head and neck, liver or kidney cancer. The source material was CD4+ or CD8+ T cells sorted from blood, sampled in a trial of the OX40 agonist ivuxolimab. The CDR3 spells CASSLETGSYEQYF. The CDR3 nucleotides are TGTGCCAGCAGCTTAGAGACAGGCTCCTACGAGCAGTACTTC.